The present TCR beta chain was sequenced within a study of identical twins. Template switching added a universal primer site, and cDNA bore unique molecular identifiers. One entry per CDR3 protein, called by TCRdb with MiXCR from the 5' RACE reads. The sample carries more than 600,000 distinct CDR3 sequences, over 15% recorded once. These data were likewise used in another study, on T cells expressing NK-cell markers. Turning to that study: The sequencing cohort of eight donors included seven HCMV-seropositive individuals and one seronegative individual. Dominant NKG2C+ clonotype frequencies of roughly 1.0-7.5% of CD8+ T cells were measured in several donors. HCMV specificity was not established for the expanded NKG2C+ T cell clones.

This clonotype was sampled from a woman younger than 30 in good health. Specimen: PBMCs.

The DNA of the CDR3 is TGTGCCAGCAGCACCAATGGTGGCGCTTCACCCCTCCACTTT. It translates to CASSTNGGASPLHF. This chain links TRBV5-5 with TRBJ1-6; D call uncertain. The germline CDR1 and CDR2 sequences are SGHKS and YYEKEE (reference sequence). Trimming pared 4 bases from V and 9 bases from J, leaving 14 bases between. CDR3 size: 14 residues.